The 9 T cell receptor beta chains in this list originate from one sample, sequenced in a study of T-cell reconstitution after alpha-beta-depleted transplantation in children. Unique molecular identifiers were used to barcode this TCRbeta library. TCRdb independently ran MiXCR on the PCR reads; one entry per CDR3 protein. The sample includes around 580,000 distinct CDR3 sequences, about a quarter seen only once; the top ten take around a third. Sequenced material: PBMCs, taken before TCRalphabeta/CD19-depleted stem cell transplant. The receptors were gathered from a boy under two years old with Wiskott-Aldrich syndrome, due to receive a stem cell transplant.

This clonotype was found a few times. The rearrangement joins TRBV28 to TRBJ2-3; D call uncertain. Trimming took 2 bases from V and 2 from J, leaving 14 bases between them. Germline values: CDR1 MDHEN, CDR2 SYDVKM. The CDR3 sequence is 16 residues long. The CDR3 region has the DNA TGTGCCAGCAGTTTAACAATAGAAGGGTCCACAGATACGCAGTATTTT. Its translation is CASSLTIEGSTDTQYF.

The V and J genes are TRBV10-3 and TRBJ1-2; D unresolved. Germline lookup yields CDR1 ENHRY and CDR2 SYGVKD. Trimming stripped 3 bases from V and 8 bases from J, with 13 bases between. The CDR3 length is 13 residues. In nucleotides, the CDR3 is TGTGCCATCAGTGAAGGCAGTCCCCGCGGCTACACCTTC. This gives the protein CAISEGSPRGYTF.

The chain employs TRBV7-2 and TRBJ2-4; D perhaps matches TRBD2 (5 bases). V was clipped by 5 bases and J by 1 base, with 15 bases between them. Germline V gene data show CDR1 as SGHTA and CDR2 as FQGNSA. The CDR3 spans 16 residues. DNA for the CDR3: TGTGCCAGCAGCCAAAGTAGCTCTAGCGCCAAAAACATTCAGTACTTC. Its protein is CASSQSSSSAKNIQYF.

This clonotype has just a few counts. This chain uses TRBV6-5 with TRBJ2-7; a possible D gene is TRBD1 (6 bases). The CDR3 runs to 15 residues. Germline values: CDR1 MNHEY, CDR2 SVGAGI. The ends were cut back, 0 bases at V and 4 bases at J, with 13 bases in the middle. CDR3 DNA sequence: TGTGCCAGCAGTTACTCGATAACACAGGGTTACGAGCAGTACTTC. It codes for CASSYSITQGYEQYF.

This clonotype was detected only a few times. The V and J genes are TRBV7-9 and TRBJ2-6; D not certain. V lost 5 bases to trimming and J lost 2 bases, with 4 bases between them. The CDR3 totals 13 residues. Per germline, CDR1 SEHNR and CDR2 FQNEAQ (reference sequence). CDR3 DNA sequence: TGTGCCAGCAGCCCAGCTGGGGCCAACGTCCTGACTTTC. As protein: CASSPAGANVLTF. Supplemented by reference TRBV7-9 and TRBJ2-6, the full variable domain reads DTGVSQNPRHKITKRGQNVTFRCDPISEHNRLYWYRQTLGQGPEFLTYFQNEAQLEKSRLLSDRFSAERPKGSFSTLEIQRTEQGDSAMYLCASSPAGANVLTFGAGSRLTVL.

This clonotype has a single count. This chain uses TRBV12-3 or TRBV12-4 with TRBJ1-6; D ambiguous. The length of the CDR3 is 16 residues. The germline V and J ends were trimmed by 3 bases and 7 bases, with 16 bases remaining between them. The CDR3 loop is CASSFPREGLNSPLHF. The CDR3 bases are TGTGCCAGCAGTTTCCCTCGGGAGGGCTTGAATTCACCCCTCCACTTT.

This clonotype was observed a few times. The gene calls are TRBV15 and TRBJ2-7; the D call may be TRBD1 or TRBD2 (5 bases each). CDR3 length equals 15 residues. The germline V gene encodes CDR1 LNHNV and CDR2 YYDKDF (reference sequence). Trimming cost V 1 base and J 0 bases, with 10 bases left between them. DNA for the CDR3: TGTGCCACCAGCAGAGGAGGGGCCCCCTCCTACGAGCAGTACTTC. The encoded protein is CATSRGGAPSYEQYF.

This clonotype was picked up a small number of times. This sequence joins TRBV4-2 and TRBJ2-5; 12 bases match TRBD2. Trimming at V came to 1 base and at J to 2 bases, leaving 2 bases not matched to a gene. Per the germline V gene, CDR1 is LGHNA and CDR2 is YNFKEQ. The CDR3 sequence is 16 residues long. The CDR3 nucleotides read TGTGCCAGCAGCCAAGGACTAGCGGGAGATCAAGAGACCCAGTACTTC. Translating gives CASSQGLAGDQETQYF.

This chain connects TRBV2 to TRBJ2-7, with D perhaps matching TRBD2 (6 bases). CDR3 length: 12 residues. Germline V gene data show CDR1 as SNHLY and CDR2 as FYNNEI. The V gene lost 3 bases and the J gene lost 6 bases, with 9 bases spanning the gap. The chain's CDR3 is CASSEAGTEQYF. In DNA form, the CDR3 reads TGTGCCAGCAGTGAGGCGGGGACCGAGCAGTACTTC.